These 22 T cell receptor beta chains were sequenced from one sample in a study of glioma-infiltrating T cells. Amplification of TCR alpha and beta CDR3 regions from RNA used iRepertoire nested multiplex PCR. A single record per CDR3 protein comes from TCRdb applying MiXCR to the multiplex PCR reads. The sample consists of some 190,000 distinct CDR3 sequences, about 31% of them appearing once. Sequences were obtained from glioma tissue, nonneoplastic brain tissue, or PBMCs (not recorded which). Receptor source: a human donor with low-grade glioma or glioblastoma, undergoing nonglioma brain surgery, or in good health (not recorded which).

This clonotype was observed once. This sequence may be a read error, since a much larger clone differs from it by one base. The rearrangement uses TRBV7-2 and TRBJ2-5; TRBD1 agrees at 9 bases. Germline V gives CDR1 SGHTA, CDR2 FQGNSA. Trimming took 3 bases from V and 4 from J; bases not matched to a gene: 6. The CDR3 spans 15 residues. Here the CDR3 reads CASSFPWDRAETQYF. In DNA, the CDR3 is TGTGCCAGCAGCTTCCCGTGGGACAGGGCAGAGACCCAGTACTTC.

As regards this clonotype: A much more abundant neighbour one base away suggests this may be a read error. The chain employs TRBV18 and TRBJ2-1; D may correspond to TRBD1 or TRBD2 (5 bases each). The CDR3 consists of 13 residues. The germline CDR1 and CDR2 sequences are KGHSH and LQKENI. Trimming cost V 3 bases and J 10 bases, with 13 bases left between them. CDR3 DNA: TGTGCCAGCTCACCCGACAGAGACTACGAGCAGTTCTTC. Translation: CASSPDRDYEQFF.

This clonotype has at least ten counts. This chain uses TRBV4-3 with TRBJ2-3; D remains unclear. V was shortened by 4 bases and J by 1 base, with 9 bases between the two germline ends. CDR1 is LGHNA and CDR2 is YSLEER in the germline V gene. CDR3 size: 14 residues. CDR3: CASSPTFGTDTQYF. The CDR3 region has the DNA TGCGCCAGCAGCCCTACCTTCGGCACAGATACGCAGTATTTT.

In this sample, this clonotype turned up many times. The chain joins TRBV11-2 to TRBJ2-1; D may be TRBD2 (6 bases). This CDR3 spans 17 amino acids. Trimming pared 6 bases from V and 4 bases from J, leaving 22 bases between. Germline-derived CDR1 and CDR2 are SGHAT and FQNNGV. The CDR3 protein is CASSSSPQLAAYNEQFF. The DNA for the CDR3 is TGTGCCAGCAGTTCCTCTCCACAGTTAGCGGCATACAATGAGCAGTTCTTC.

V and J are TRBV27 and TRBJ1-1; TRBD1 might be the D (5 bases). CDR1 is MNHEY, CDR2 SMNVEV, per germline (reference sequence). Trimming pared 1 base from V and 6 bases from J, leaving 15 bases between. This CDR3 spans 15 amino acids. CDR3 region: CASSLWRGIVAEAFF. CDR3 DNA: TGTGCCAGCAGTTTATGGCGGGGCATCGTCGCTGAAGCTTTCTTT.

Ten or more counts support this clonotype. A read error may account for a junction end that differs from germline. The chain has TRBV28 and TRBJ1-6; TRBD1 agrees at 9 bases. CDR1 MDHEN and CDR2 SYDVKM come from the germline V gene. The CDR3 extends over 16 amino acids. CDR3 amino acids: CASILQGAGYNSPLHF. As DNA, the CDR3 is TGTGCCAGCATTTTACAGGGGGCAGGGTATAATTCACCCCTCCACTTT.

The chain carries TRBV19 and TRBJ2-3, with 9 bases identical to TRBD2. The CDR3 contains 16 residues. Germline trimming cut 7 bases from V and 6 bases from J; bases unmatched to any gene: 14. Germline loops: CDR1 LNHDA, CDR2 SQIVND (reference sequence). The CDR3 DNA reads TGTGCCAGTAAGGTGACTAGCGGACATGGGGGGGATACGCAGTATTTT. It yields the protein CASKVTSGHGGDTQYF.

In its sample, this clonotype was seen many times. The genes are TRBV11-2 and TRBJ2-3; TRBD2 matches at 14 bases. The germline CDR1 and CDR2 sequences are SGHAT and FQNNGV. This CDR3 has 15 residues. Unmatched junction bases numbered 7, after V lost 5 bases and J lost 9 bases. CDR3 protein: CASSTGTSGSGTQYF. In DNA form, the CDR3 reads TGTGCCAGCAGCACCGGGACTAGCGGGAGTGGAACGCAGTATTTT. The whole variable domain, filled in from reference TRBV11-2 and TRBJ2-3, reads EAGVAQSPRYKIIEKRQSVAFWCNPISGHATLYWYQQILGQGPKLLIQFQNNGVVDDSQLPKDRFSAERLKGVDSTLKIQPAKLEDSAVYLCASSTGTSGSGTQYFGPGTRLTVL.

This clonotype was picked up many times. The chain combines TRBV6-1 with TRBJ2-1; D possibly corresponds to TRBD1 (6 bases). V shed 4 bases and J shed 6 bases, with 16 bases lying between them. This CDR3 region has 15 residues. Looked up from germline, CDR1 is MNHNS and CDR2 is SASEGT. CDR3 amino acids: CASSGKGEGSNEQFF. The CDR3 bases are TGTGCCAGCAGTGGAAAGGGGGAAGGTAGCAATGAGCAGTTCTTC.

There are many counts of this clonotype. This chain links TRBV20-1 with TRBJ2-3; 11 bases align to TRBD2. The ends lost 7 bases at V and 1 base at J; junction bases unmatched: 10. Germline lookup yields CDR1 DFQATT and CDR2 SNEGSKA (reference sequence). The CDR3 has 16 residues. The CDR3 region is CSVSGTSGGGTDTQYF. The CDR3, as DNA: TGCAGTGTCTCCGGGACTAGCGGAGGGGGCACAGATACGCAGTATTTT.

This clonotype was counted ten times or more. The J gene is TRBJ1-2, the V gene TRBV29-1; D gene unclear. Trimming cost V 7 bases and J 2 bases, with 8 bases left between them. The CDR3 runs 11 residues. CDR1 SQVTM and CDR2 ANQGSEA come from the germline V gene. CDR3: CSASANYGYTF. The CDR3 nucleotides read TGCAGCGCCAGTGCGAACTATGGCTACACCTTC.

The chain uses TRBV10-3 and TRBJ2-5; either TRBD1 or TRBD2 may fit D (6 bases each). The CDR3 is 18 amino acids. In germline, CDR1 is ENHRY, CDR2 SYGVKD. Trimming pared 4 bases from V and 5 bases from J, leaving 26 bases between. CDR3 amino acids: CAISGRTGTPLPEETQYF. DNA of the CDR3: TGTGCCATCAGTGGAAGAACAGGGACTCCCTTGCCGGAGGAGACCCAGTACTTC.

This clonotype came up many times. The chain carries TRBV20-1 and TRBJ2-1; D remains ambiguous. CDR1 DFQATT and CDR2 SNEGSKA come from the germline V gene (reference sequence). The CDR3 totals 16 residues. The ends were cut back, 3 bases at V and 2 bases at J, with 17 bases in the middle. The CDR3: CSASPPVGSPYNEQFF. DNA of the CDR3: TGCAGTGCTAGTCCACCAGTCGGTAGCCCCTACAATGAGCAGTTCTTC.

This clonotype was counted at least ten times. The rearrangement links TRBV7-2 to TRBJ2-2; 12 bases agree with TRBD2. CDR3 length: 17 amino acids. J lost 4 bases, V lost 2 bases, and 5 bases had no gene match. Germline assignment: CDR1 SGHTA and CDR2 FQGNSA. CDR3 bases: TGTGCCAGCAGCTTAATACTAGCGGGAGGTCGCACCGGGGAGCTGTTTTTT. It translates to CASSLILAGGRTGELFF.

This clonotype was seen ten or more times. V and J are TRBV11-3 and TRBJ2-1; D may match TRBD1 or TRBD2 (5 bases each). V was trimmed by 2 bases and J by 4 bases, leaving 9 bases between them. CDR1 and CDR2 from the germline V gene are SGHNT and YENEEA. This CDR3 is built from 14 residues. The CDR3 here is CASSLSGQYNEQFF. The CDR3 DNA reads as TGTGCCAGCAGCTTATCGGGGCAGTACAATGAGCAGTTCTTC. Together with reference TRBV11-3 and TRBJ2-1, the CDR3 gives the full variable domain: EAGVVQSPRYKIIEKKQPVAFWCNPISGHNTLYWYLQNLGQGPELLIRYENEEAVDDSQLPKDRFSAERLKGVDSTLKIQPAELGDSAVYLCASSLSGQYNEQFFGPGTRLTVL.

At least ten counts were recorded for this clonotype. This rearrangement joins TRBV6-6 to TRBJ1-1; unclear D gene. CDR3 length: 13 amino acids. Germline CDR1 reads MNHNY; CDR2 reads SVGAGI (reference sequence). The V end was cut by 2 bases, the J end by 10 bases, with 14 bases between. The CDR3 loop reads CASSYEGGPGAFF. In nucleotides, the CDR3 is TGTGCCAGCAGTTACGAAGGCGGCCCGGGAGCTTTCTTT.

This clonotype turned up a few times. This chain joins TRBV11-2 and TRBJ2-3; 10 bases map to TRBD1. Germline CDR1 reads SGHAT; CDR2 reads FQNNGV. Trimming took 5 bases from V and 2 from J; bases not matched to a gene: 10. The CDR3 extends over 17 amino acids. CDR3 sequence reads: CASSRDRGPIYTDTQYF. The DNA for the CDR3 is TGTGCCAGCAGCCGGGACAGGGGACCCATTTACACAGATACGCAGTATTTT.

Concerning this clonotype itself: Since a much larger clone is just one base distant, this may be a read error. The V and J genes are TRBV19 and TRBJ2-5, with D possibly being TRBD1 (5 bases). There are 15 residues in the CDR3. Germline V gives CDR1 LNHDA, CDR2 SQIVND (reference sequence). V was trimmed by 8 bases and J by 2 bases, leaving 18 bases between them. The CDR3 sequence is CASRRVLGPQETQYF. CDR3 in DNA: TGTGCCAGTCGCCGGGTATTGGGGCCACAAGAGACCCAGTACTTC.

This clonotype was seen once. It may be a read error: a sequence one base away is much more abundant. This chain connects TRBV29-1 to TRBJ1-2; the match to TRBD1 covers 7 bases. The CDR3 is 12 amino acids. The germline V gene has CDR1 SQVTM and CDR2 ANQGSEA. J was trimmed by 9 bases and V by 3 bases; bases with no gene match: 7. This CDR3 reads CSVDKTGWCYTF. In DNA, the CDR3 is TGCAGCGTTGACAAGACAGGGTGGTGCTACACCTTC.

In regard to this clonotype: Being one base from a much bigger clone, this may be a read error. The rearrangement links TRBV7-2 to TRBJ2-1; D uncertain. Germline lookup yields CDR1 SGHTA and CDR2 FQGNSA. V gave up 5 bases and J gave up 7 bases, with 9 bases separating them. This CDR3 has 12 residues. The CDR3 loop is CASSAQENEQFF. The CDR3 DNA sequence: TGTGCCAGCAGCGCGCAGGAGAATGAGCAGTTCTTC.

V is TRBV20-1 and J is TRBJ2-1; the D gene is possibly TRBD2 (6 bases). Trimming left V 7 bases short and J 8 bases short, with 15 bases between. The germline V gene encodes CDR1 DFQATT and CDR2 SNEGSKA (reference sequence). The CDR3 loop spans 12 amino acids. The CDR3 nucleotides read TGCAGTGTGTCTGGAGGGTTAGATGAGCAGTTCTTC. Protein: CSVSGGLDEQFF.

In its sample, this clonotype was seen many times. V usage is TRBV19 and J usage is TRBJ2-3, with 10 bases fitting TRBD2. Germline trimming cut 5 bases from V and 5 bases from J; bases unmatched to any gene: 4. The length of the CDR3 is 14 residues. Germline V CDR1 and CDR2: LNHDA, SQIVND (reference sequence). The CDR3 region is CASSSGTSVDTQYF. The CDR3 coding sequence is TGTGCCAGTAGTTCCGGGACTAGCGTAGATACGCAGTATTTT.